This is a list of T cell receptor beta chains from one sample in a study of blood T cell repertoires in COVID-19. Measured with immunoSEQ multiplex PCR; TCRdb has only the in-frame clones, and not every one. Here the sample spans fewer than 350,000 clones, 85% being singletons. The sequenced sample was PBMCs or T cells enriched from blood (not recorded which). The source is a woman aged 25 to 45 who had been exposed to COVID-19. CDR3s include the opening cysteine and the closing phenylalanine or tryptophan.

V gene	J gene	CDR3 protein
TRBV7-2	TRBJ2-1	CASSKNRGPYNEQFF
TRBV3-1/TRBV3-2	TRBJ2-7	CASSHGSGGAYEQYF
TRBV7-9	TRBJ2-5	CASSPRDREPETQYF
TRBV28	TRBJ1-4	CASIDTRTGTNEKLFF
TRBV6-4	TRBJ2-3	CASSDSGGLDTQYF
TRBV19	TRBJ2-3	CASSPGTSADTQYF
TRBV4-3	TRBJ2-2	CASSQDPGVTGELFF
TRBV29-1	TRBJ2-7	CSVEDRQGRDEQYF
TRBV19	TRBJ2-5	CASSNSGLFSETQYF
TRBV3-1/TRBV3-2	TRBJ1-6	CASSPVTGVNSPLHF
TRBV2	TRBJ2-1	CASSESRASGSNEQFF
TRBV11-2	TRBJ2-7	CASSSSDLLSGEQYF
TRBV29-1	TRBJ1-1	CSGAILGTGAFF
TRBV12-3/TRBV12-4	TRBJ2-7	CASSLSTAYEQYF
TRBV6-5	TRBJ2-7	CASSYSTSLYEQYF